This TCR beta chain appears in the sequencing data of a study of CD8 T cells in ankylosing spondylitis. Whole-study findings and limits: Ankylosing spondylitis blood seemed to carry a telltale TCR beta motif made of roughly 8 highly homologous variants.

The CDR3 is 14 residues long. V shed 5 bases and J shed 1 base, with 11 bases lying between them. TCRdb used MiXCR to reprocess the 5' RACE reads, holding one entry per CDR3 protein. The table records some 250,000 distinct CDR3 sequences, over 8.5% of them present only once. Details on this clonotype: Its target is not known.

This sequence was found in a male donor with ankylosing spondylitis or in good health (not recorded which). Sequences were obtained from blood, either unsorted or a sorted T cell fraction (not recorded which). V gene TRBV12-3 or TRBV12-4 combines with J gene TRBJ1-1; D is perhaps TRBD1 (6 bases). This CDR3 is CASSAYRANTEAFF. DNA of the CDR3: TGTGCCAGCAGTGCTTACAGGGCGAACACTGAAGCTTTCTTT.